A selection of T cell receptor beta chains follows, all from one sample in a study of CD8+ T cells in alopecia areata. Sequencing used immunoSEQ multiplex PCR; TCRdb keeps in-frame clones, though not all of them. The table includes around 290,000 clones, 55% to 70% detected once. The input for sequencing was CD4+ T cells sorted from blood, taken at week 24, from a patient treated with tofacitinib. Receptors originate from a human donor with alopecia areata. Both conserved end residues are part of each CDR3. The order of the fields is CDR3 DNA, CDR3 protein, clone size, V gene, J gene, D gene. A D gene is named only where the DNA matches it firmly. Clone size is given for some rows only: seen once, a few or many times, or a class if the clone is expanded.

CDR3 DNA: TGTGCCAGCAGCTTAGAGGCGGCAGCGTTAAACTTC
CDR3 protein: CASSLEAAALNF
clone size: NA
V gene: TRBV7-8
J gene: TRBJ2-5
D gene: NA

CDR3 DNA: TGTGCCAGCAGTCAGGAGGGGCGGGGAGGCTACACCTTC
CDR3 protein: CASSQEGRGGYTF
clone size: few
V gene: TRBV27
J gene: TRBJ1-2
D gene: NA

CDR3 DNA: TGCGCCAGCAGCCCAAGGGTGGTCATGAACACTGAAGCTTTCTTT
CDR3 protein: CASSPRVVMNTEAFF
clone size: NA
V gene: TRBV4-3
J gene: TRBJ1-1
D gene: NA

CDR3 DNA: TGTGCCAGCAGCCAAGCCAGACCCTACAATGAGCAGTTCTTC
CDR3 protein: CASSQARPYNEQFF
clone size: few
V gene: TRBV4-2
J gene: TRBJ2-1
D gene: NA

CDR3 DNA: TGTGCCTGGAGTGTATGGGGCAGGGCTGGAAACACCATATATTTT
CDR3 protein: CAWSVWGRAGNTIYF
clone size: NA
V gene: TRBV30
J gene: TRBJ1-3
D gene: NA

CDR3 DNA: TGTGCCAGCAGCTTCGACAGGGCGAACACTGAAGCTTTCTTT
CDR3 protein: CASSFDRANTEAFF
clone size: NA
V gene: TRBV7-9
J gene: TRBJ1-1
D gene: TRBD1

CDR3 DNA: TGTGCCATCAGTGTTTCCCCTCCAGGCAACCTCTCTGGAAACACCATATATTTT
CDR3 protein: CAISVSPPGNLSGNTIYF
clone size: few
V gene: TRBV10-3
J gene: TRBJ1-3
D gene: NA

CDR3 DNA: TGCAGCGTTACAACAGGGGGCGCGGACACTGAAGCTTTCTTT
CDR3 protein: CSVTTGGADTEAFF
clone size: NA
V gene: TRBV29-1
J gene: TRBJ1-1
D gene: TRBD1

CDR3 DNA: TGTGCCAGCAGCCCGCGAGAAGAAGAGACCCAGTACTTC
CDR3 protein: CASSPREEETQYF
clone size: NA
V gene: TRBV9
J gene: TRBJ2-5
D gene: NA

CDR3 DNA: TGTGCCAGCAGCTCCTCGAGTCGGGGCACTGAAGCTTTCTTT
CDR3 protein: CASSSSSRGTEAFF
clone size: NA
V gene: TRBV7-6
J gene: TRBJ1-1
D gene: NA

CDR3 DNA: TGTGCCAGCAGCGGGACAGGGACTGGCTACACCTTC
CDR3 protein: CASSGTGTGYTF
clone size: NA
V gene: TRBV7-9
J gene: TRBJ1-2
D gene: TRBD1

CDR3 DNA: TGTGCCAGCGACGCCGGCACTACCCAGTACTTC
CDR3 protein: CASDAGTTQYF
clone size: few
V gene: TRBV2
J gene: TRBJ2-5
D gene: NA

CDR3 DNA: TGTGCCACCAGCAACGGAGGGTCCGATCAGCCCCAGCATTTT
CDR3 protein: CATSNGGSDQPQHF
clone size: NA
V gene: TRBV15
J gene: TRBJ1-5
D gene: NA

CDR3 DNA: TGCGCCAGCAGTCGGGTGGGGGATAATACGCAGTATTTT
CDR3 protein: CASSRVGDNTQYF
clone size: NA
V gene: TRBV5-1
J gene: TRBJ2-3
D gene: NA

CDR3 DNA: TGTGCCAGCTCAAATTCGACGGGGAACACCATATATTTT
CDR3 protein: CASSNSTGNTIYF
clone size: NA
V gene: TRBV18
J gene: TRBJ1-3
D gene: NA

CDR3 DNA: TGTGCCAGCAGCTTAGTACAGGGGAGCTCCTACAATGAGCAGTTCTTC
CDR3 protein: CASSLVQGSSYNEQFF
clone size: once
V gene: TRBV7-9
J gene: TRBJ2-1
D gene: TRBD1

CDR3 DNA: TGTGCCTGGAGTGTACAGTGGGACAGCGCCTACGAGCAGTACTTC
CDR3 protein: CAWSVQWDSAYEQYF
clone size: NA
V gene: TRBV30
J gene: TRBJ2-7
D gene: TRBD1

CDR3 DNA: TGTGCCACCAGCAGAGATTGGCGGGGCAGACTAAAGAACACTGAAGCTTTCTTT
CDR3 protein: CATSRDWRGRLKNTEAFF
clone size: NA
V gene: TRBV15
J gene: TRBJ1-1
D gene: NA

CDR3 DNA: TGTGCCAGCAGCTTACACGGAGGGGGCACCGGGGAGCTGTTTTTT
CDR3 protein: CASSLHGGGTGELFF
clone size: NA
V gene: TRBV7-2
J gene: TRBJ2-2
D gene: NA

CDR3 DNA: TGTGCCAGCAGCTCCACTGGACGGCGATATGGCTACACCTTC
CDR3 protein: CASSSTGRRYGYTF
clone size: once
V gene: TRBV7-2
J gene: TRBJ1-2
D gene: NA

CDR3 DNA: TGTGCCATCAAGCGGACAGGGGGGAACGAGCAGTACTTC
CDR3 protein: CAIKRTGGNEQYF
clone size: few
V gene: TRBV10-3
J gene: TRBJ2-7
D gene: TRBD1

CDR3 DNA: TGCAGCGTTGAGTCGGGACGGGGGGGCGCTGGGGCCAACGTCCTGACTTTC
CDR3 protein: CSVESGRGGAGANVLTF
clone size: NA
V gene: TRBV29-1
J gene: TRBJ2-6
D gene: TRBD2

CDR3 DNA: TGTGCCTGGGGATCTATAATGACAGGGGGCCGGGGCTACACCTTC
CDR3 protein: CAWGSIMTGGRGYTF
clone size: NA
V gene: TRBV30
J gene: TRBJ1-2
D gene: TRBD1

CDR3 DNA: TGTGCCAGCAGTTACTCTTCAGGGGCCGGAAACACCATATATTTT
CDR3 protein: CASSYSSGAGNTIYF
clone size: few
V gene: TRBV6-6
J gene: TRBJ1-3
D gene: NA

CDR3 DNA: TGTGCCAGCAGCTTGGCCTTGGGGGTTTCCTACAATGAGCAGTTCTTC
CDR3 protein: CASSLALGVSYNEQFF
clone size: NA
V gene: TRBV5-4
J gene: TRBJ2-1
D gene: NA

CDR3 DNA: TGTGCCAGCAGACTACTAGGGAACACTGAAGCTTTCTTT
CDR3 protein: CASRLLGNTEAFF
clone size: NA
V gene: TRBV2
J gene: TRBJ1-1
D gene: NA

CDR3 DNA: TGTGCCAGCAGCTTATGGGAAGGAGCATCTGGGGCCAACGTCCTGACTTTC
CDR3 protein: CASSLWEGASGANVLTF
clone size: NA
V gene: TRBV5-4
J gene: TRBJ2-6
D gene: NA

CDR3 DNA: TGTGCCAGCAGCTTCCAGCAGGGGAGCTCCTACGAGCAGTACTTC
CDR3 protein: CASSFQQGSSYEQYF
clone size: NA
V gene: TRBV7-9
J gene: TRBJ2-7
D gene: NA

CDR3 DNA: TGTGCCAGCAGCCGGGACAGGAATCTGAACACTGAAGCTTTCTTT
CDR3 protein: CASSRDRNLNTEAFF
clone size: NA
V gene: TRBV6-5
J gene: TRBJ1-1
D gene: TRBD1

CDR3 DNA: TGCGCCAGCACGGTGGGACTAGCGGGGGCCGTGGTGGATACGCAGTATTTT
CDR3 protein: CASTVGLAGAVVDTQYF
clone size: NA
V gene: TRBV4-1
J gene: TRBJ2-3
D gene: TRBD2

CDR3 DNA: TGTGCCACCAGCAGAGACTTGGCCTCAGGGGCGCGGGAGACCCAGTACTTC
CDR3 protein: CATSRDLASGARETQYF
clone size: once
V gene: TRBV15
J gene: TRBJ2-5
D gene: NA

CDR3 DNA: TGTGCCAGCAGCCAAGATAACAGACCCGGGGAGCAGTACTTC
CDR3 protein: CASSQDNRPGEQYF
clone size: NA
V gene: TRBV4-2
J gene: TRBJ2-7
D gene: NA

CDR3 DNA: TGCGCCAGCAGCATCGCGACAGGGGCCTACTCTGGGGCCAACGTCCTGACTTTC
CDR3 protein: CASSIATGAYSGANVLTF
clone size: NA
V gene: TRBV5-1
J gene: TRBJ2-6
D gene: TRBD1

CDR3 DNA: TGCAGCGCTCCCCCTAGCGGGGGAAGCACAGATACGCAGTATTTT
CDR3 protein: CSAPPSGGSTDTQYF
clone size: NA
V gene: TRBV29-1
J gene: TRBJ2-3
D gene: TRBD2

CDR3 DNA: TGTGCCACCAGCAGAGATTTTGGAGCAGATACGCAGTATTTT
CDR3 protein: CATSRDFGADTQYF
clone size: NA
V gene: TRBV15
J gene: TRBJ2-3
D gene: NA

CDR3 DNA: TGCGCCAGCAGCTCCGACGGGTTCTACTACGAGCAGTACTTC
CDR3 protein: CASSSDGFYYEQYF
clone size: NA
V gene: TRBV5-1
J gene: TRBJ2-7
D gene: NA

CDR3 DNA: TGTGCCAGCTTGTCTCAGAACACCAATGAGCAGTTCTTC
CDR3 protein: CASLSQNTNEQFF
clone size: NA
V gene: TRBV5-4
J gene: TRBJ2-1
D gene: NA

CDR3 DNA: TGTGCCAGCAGCGAAGTACAGGGGTGGAACGAGCAGTACTTC
CDR3 protein: CASSEVQGWNEQYF
clone size: NA
V gene: TRBV2
J gene: TRBJ2-7
D gene: TRBD1

CDR3 DNA: TGCGCCAGCAGCCAAGATGGTCAGGCAGATACGCAGTATTTT
CDR3 protein: CASSQDGQADTQYF
clone size: NA
V gene: TRBV4-3
J gene: TRBJ2-3
D gene: NA

CDR3 DNA: TGCGCCAGCAGCTTGGGTCCAGCACGGGGTGAAAAACTGTTTTTT
CDR3 protein: CASSLGPARGEKLFF
clone size: once
V gene: TRBV5-1
J gene: TRBJ1-4
D gene: NA

CDR3 DNA: TGTGCCTTAAACCGGGACAGAGTGGAAGATACGCAGTATTTT
CDR3 protein: CALNRDRVEDTQYF
clone size: few
V gene: TRBV30
J gene: TRBJ2-3
D gene: TRBD1

CDR3 DNA: TGTGCCAGCACCCTTGATTATAGCGGGGGGGCGTCAGATACGCAGTATTTT
CDR3 protein: CASTLDYSGGASDTQYF
clone size: NA
V gene: TRBV5-6
J gene: TRBJ2-3
D gene: TRBD2

CDR3 DNA: TGTGCCAGCAGCCATCAAGCGGGGGGCGCGAACACCGGGGAGCTGTTTTTT
CDR3 protein: CASSHQAGGANTGELFF
clone size: NA
V gene: TRBV4-2
J gene: TRBJ2-2
D gene: TRBD2

CDR3 DNA: TGCGCCAGCAGCTTGGGACAGGGGTCCGGGGAGCTGTTTTTT
CDR3 protein: CASSLGQGSGELFF
clone size: NA
V gene: TRBV5-1
J gene: TRBJ2-2
D gene: TRBD1

CDR3 DNA: TGTGCCAGCAGCCCTGAAACAGGGCGAACTGAAGCTTTCTTT
CDR3 protein: CASSPETGRTEAFF
clone size: NA
V gene: TRBV5-4
J gene: TRBJ1-1
D gene: NA

CDR3 DNA: TGTGCCAGTAGTACTGACAGGGTCAATCAGCCCCAGCATTTT
CDR3 protein: CASSTDRVNQPQHF
clone size: NA
V gene: TRBV19
J gene: TRBJ1-5
D gene: TRBD1

CDR3 DNA: TGCGCCAGCAGCCCCCTCGGCCTAGCCACCATATATTTT
CDR3 protein: CASSPLGLATIYF
clone size: NA
V gene: TRBV4-1
J gene: TRBJ1-3
D gene: NA

CDR3 DNA: TGTGCCAGCAACCTCTCAGGGGGTAGCACTGAAGCTTTCTTT
CDR3 protein: CASNLSGGSTEAFF
clone size: NA
V gene: TRBV28
J gene: TRBJ1-1
D gene: TRBD1

CDR3 DNA: TGTGCCAGCAGCCAGGGACAGGGAAATCAGCCCCAGCATTTT
CDR3 protein: CASSQGQGNQPQHF
clone size: NA
V gene: TRBV7-2
J gene: TRBJ1-5
D gene: TRBD1

CDR3 DNA: TGTGCCAGCAGCTACCGTACCTACGAGCAGTACTTC
CDR3 protein: CASSYRTYEQYF
clone size: few
V gene: TRBV7-2
J gene: TRBJ2-7
D gene: NA

CDR3 DNA: TGTGCCTGTTCCGGCCTCTCTGGAAACACCATATATTTT
CDR3 protein: CACSGLSGNTIYF
clone size: few
V gene: TRBV30
J gene: TRBJ1-3
D gene: NA

CDR3 DNA: TGCGCCAGCAGCCTGGCCGCGGCAGGCAATCAGCCCCAGCATTTT
CDR3 protein: CASSLAAAGNQPQHF
clone size: few
V gene: TRBV5-1
J gene: TRBJ1-5
D gene: NA

CDR3 DNA: TGTGCCTGGAGTGTCAAAGACAGGCGACTCTATGGCTACACCTTC
CDR3 protein: CAWSVKDRRLYGYTF
clone size: NA
V gene: TRBV30
J gene: TRBJ1-2
D gene: NA

CDR3 DNA: TGCGCCAGCAGCTTAGGACAGTTAACCTACGAGCAGTACTTC
CDR3 protein: CASSLGQLTYEQYF
clone size: NA
V gene: TRBV5-1
J gene: TRBJ2-7
D gene: NA

CDR3 DNA: TGTGCCAGCAGTCTGGGACAGGGGGGCAACATTCAGTACTTC
CDR3 protein: CASSLGQGGNIQYF
clone size: few
V gene: TRBV6-6
J gene: TRBJ2-4
D gene: TRBD1